This T cell receptor (beta chain) is drawn from a study of CD8 T cells in Susac syndrome. Purification of the CD8+ and CD4+ T cells relied on negative isolation, and TEMRA cells underwent FACS enrichment. The length of the CDR3 is 16 residues. Germline CDR1 and CDR2: KGHDR and SFDVKD. The ends were cut back, 1 base at V and 0 bases at J, with 6 bases in the middle. RNA amounts of roughly 0.45 to 1 ug underwent reverse transcription with random hexamers. TCRdb processed the immunoSEQ multiplex PCR reads anew with MiXCR; each CDR3 protein has one entry. The profile shows approximately 140,000 distinct CDR3 sequences, roughly 76% of them singletons.

The sample comprised CD8+ T cells from PBMCs. The chain has TRBV24-1 and TRBJ2-6; D ambiguous. This TCR came from a human donor with multiple sclerosis. CDR3 sequence (DNA): TGTGCCACCAGTGATTTTAGGACCTCTGGGGCCAACGTCCTGACTTTC. As protein: CATSDFRTSGANVLTF.